This T cell receptor (beta chain) appears in the sequencing data of a study of blood T cells in healthy people across ages. Findings and caveats of the study: Considered underestimates were the diversity estimates obtained from one million T cells.

There are a few counts of this clonotype. Its antigen remains unknown. After removal of 4 bases from V and 1 base from J, the junction contained 15 bases not matched to a gene. The CDR3 sequence is 19 residues long. The germline CDR1 and CDR2 sequences are MNHEY and SVGAGI. A sample-barcoded 5' primer and a J-beta primer mix were used in a second PCR of roughly 6 to 11 cycles. In TCRdb, the 5' RACE reads were re-called with MiXCR into one record per CDR3 protein. The sample contains more than 800,000 distinct CDR3 sequences, 29% of which appear only once. This TCR derives from a woman at least 80 years old in good health. The V and J genes are TRBV6-5 and TRBJ2-3, with 9 bases identical to TRBD1. The sequenced material came from blood. The CDR3 region has the DNA TGTGCCAGCAGTTCCTTTCCGGGACAGGGATTTTTGGGCACAGATACGCAGTATTTT. Its protein product is CASSSFPGQGFLGTDTQYF.